The 5 T cell receptor beta chains below were found in one sample sequenced in a study of cytomegalovirus exposure and HLA in healthy donors. The PCR ran on 60 Vbeta and 13 Jbeta primers. Here immunoSEQ multiplex PCR was the method, and the copy in TCRdb shows in-frame clones only, minus some. This table has 210,000 or so clones, about 83% appearing once. The sequenced sample consisted of PBMCs. Every receptor here comes from a girl between 5 and 17 years old in good health and CMV-seronegative.

The rearrangement links TRBV18 to TRBJ2-5; TRBD1 agrees at 7 bases. The V segment lost 3 bases and the J segment 3 bases; nucleotides outside the gene matches: 4. The CDR3 consists of 14 residues. The V gene's germline CDR1 is KGHSH and CDR2 LQKENI. Here the CDR3 reads CASSPGQLKETQYF. The CDR3 coding sequence is TGTGCCAGCTCACCGGGACAGTTGAAAGAGACCCAGTACTTC.

The V gene is TRBV7-2, the J gene TRBJ1-6; 8 bases line up with TRBD1. The CDR3 runs 16 residues. V lost 5 bases, J lost 10 bases, and 13 bases stayed unmatched. The germline V gene has CDR1 SGHTA and CDR2 FQGNSA. The CDR3 loop is CASSQRWDRFGSPLHF. In nucleotides, the CDR3 is TGTGCCAGCAGCCAGAGGTGGGACAGGTTTGGATCACCCCTCCACTTT.

The chain employs TRBV7-9 and TRBJ1-2; D not resolved. CDR1 and CDR2 (germline): SEHNR, FQNEAQ (reference sequence). This CDR3 comprises 11 residues. CDR3 nucleotide sequence: TGTTCCGCTAGGCGAGAGTGGGGCTACACCTTC. This translates into CSARREWGYTF.

This chain uses TRBV18 with TRBJ1-5; 7 bases are shared with TRBD1. Germline V gene sequence: CDR1 KGHSH, CDR2 LQKENI. The CDR3 loop spans 14 amino acids. Germline trimming cut 3 bases from V and 8 bases from J; bases unmatched to any gene: 7. CDR3 in amino acids: CASSPRQGGEPQHF. CDR3 bases: TGTGCCAGCTCACCCAGGCAGGGGGGTGAGCCCCAGCATTTT.

This chain uses TRBV5-4 with TRBJ1-2; TRBD1 is a possible D gene (6 bases). Germline CDR1 SGHNT, CDR2 YYREEE (reference sequence). CDR3 length: 14 residues. V dropped 5 bases and J dropped 0 bases, with 11 bases sitting between them. Here the CDR3 reads CASSGQLSNYGYTF. The CDR3 bases are TGTGCCAGCAGTGGACAGCTTTCTAACTATGGCTACACCTTC.